This TCR beta chain is drawn from a study of shared clonotypes between healthy human individuals. Profiled with immunoSEQ multiplex PCR; TCRdb holds only in-frame clones, not every one. The top ten clones hold about 16% of a sample with 75,000 to 100,000 clones, less than 60% of them seen once. The CDR3 contains 14 residues. The germline V gene encodes CDR1 GTSNPN and CDR2 SVGIG (reference sequence). V lost 4 bases, J lost 2 bases, and 13 bases lay in between. This clone has at least ten counts. The material sequenced was PBMCs. The origin of this receptor is a woman aged 35 to 49 in good health. Some clones in this sample may be carry-over from other donors' samples. The chain links TRBV30 to TRBJ2-3, with a tentative D call TRBD2 (7 bases). The CDR3: CAWKGGGPTDTQYF. As DNA, the CDR3 is TGTGCCTGGAAAGGGGGAGGGCCCACAGATACGCAGTATTTT.